What follows describes a single TCR beta chain. This entry is derived from a study of CD8 T cells in Susac syndrome. CDR1 ENHRY and CDR2 SYGVKD come from the germline V gene. The V gene lost 6 bases and the J gene lost 6 bases, with 14 bases spanning the gap. This CDR3 has 14 residues. RNA was extracted with the RNeasy kit, and a quantity of about 0.5 to 1 ug was reverse transcribed using random hexamers. TCRdb passed the immunoSEQ multiplex PCR reads through MiXCR, listing each CDR3 protein once. The repertoire holds hundreds of thousands of distinct CDR3 sequences, with around 83% as singletons. From blood CD8+ and CD4+ T cells, the TCR beta chain was sequenced.

Source material: CD8+ T cells from PBMCs. The clonotype was recovered from a human donor with multiple sclerosis. The V call is TRBV10-3, the J call TRBJ2-2; D is tentatively TRBD1 or TRBD2 (5 bases each). The CDR3 sequence is CAIRQTEGSGELFF. CDR3 DNA: TGTGCCATCAGACAGACAGAGGGGTCCGGGGAGCTGTTTTTT.